The 25 T cell receptor beta chains in this list originate from one sample, sequenced in a study of post-analysis software for immune sequencing data. Points from the study as a whole: When patients were compared with controls, about five TRBV segments were more frequent, TRBV5-6, TRBV5-1 and TRBV20-1 among them.

These receptors lack a known antigen. The TCR beta cDNA libraries carried unique molecular identifiers. In TCRdb, the PCR reads were re-called with MiXCR into one record per CDR3 protein. In the table there are 800,000 to 950,000 distinct CDR3 sequences, around 53% of which are singletons. The sample taken for sequencing was blood. The source is a girl aged 5-17 years with multiple sclerosis.

This chain links TRBV20-1 with TRBJ2-4; TRBD1 matches 12 bases. Matching the DNA end better, TRBJ2-7 makes the J call doubtful. The CDR3 spans 14 residues. Germline CDR1 DFQATT, CDR2 SNEGSKA (reference sequence). The CDR3 coding sequence is TGCAGTGCTCAAAGGGGGACAGGGGGCGACGAGCAGTACTTC. This translates into CSAQRGTGGDEQYF.

V usage is TRBV12-3 or TRBV12-4 and J usage is TRBJ2-4; D is uncertain. Trimming took off 2 bases at V and 3 bases at J, with 17 bases between the two ends. The CDR3 sequence is 17 residues long. The CDR3, as DNA: TGTGCCAGCAGTTTAAAACAGCCCTTGGCCTACAAAAACATTCAGTACTTC. Its translation: CASSLKQPLAYKNIQYF.

This chain joins TRBV20-1 and TRBJ2-1, with 8 bases matching TRBD2. Germline loops: CDR1 DFQATT, CDR2 SNEGSKA (reference sequence). The V and J ends lost 6 bases and 8 bases, in that order; junction bases with no gene match: 12. The CDR3 has 14 residues. The CDR3 region is CSAPAREVGDEQFF. CDR3 sequence (DNA): TGCAGTGCCCCGGCGCGGGAGGTGGGGGATGAGCAGTTCTTC.

The gene calls are TRBV5-1 and TRBJ2-7; D is uncertain. Germline V lookup: CDR1 SGHRS, CDR2 YFSETQ. Between the trimmed V and J ends, which lost 1 base and 3 bases, there was a span of 5 bases. The CDR3 is 12 amino acids. For the CDR3, the DNA is TGCGCCAGCAGCTTGTGGGGCTACGAGCAGTACTTC. Translating it yields CASSLWGYEQYF.

This clonotype was observed a handful of times. This chain uses TRBV5-1 with TRBJ2-7; D is undetermined. The germline CDR1 and CDR2 sequences are SGHRS and YFSETQ. Between the trimmed V and J ends, which lost 0 bases and 8 bases, there was a span of 12 bases. The CDR3 is 13 residues long. In DNA form, the CDR3 reads TGCGCCAGCAGCTTGGAAGAGTATCAGAAGCAGTACTTC. It is translated as CASSLEEYQKQYF.

V usage is TRBV11-3 and J usage is TRBJ2-4, with 7 bases fitting TRBD2. The trim removed 5 bases at V and 8 bases at J, leaving 6 bases unmatched. The germline V gene encodes CDR1 SGHNT and CDR2 YENEEA. The CDR3 has 13 residues. In nucleotides, the CDR3 is TGTGCCAGCAGCCAGGATGGGAGGGACATTCAGTACTTC. This gives the protein CASSQDGRDIQYF. The variable domain in full, with the rest retrieved from reference TRBV11-3 and TRBJ2-4, is EAGVVQSPRYKIIEKKQPVAFWCNPISGHNTLYWYLQNLGQGPELLIRYENEEAVDDSQLPKDRFSAERLKGVDSTLKIQPAELGDSAVYLCASSQDGRDIQYFGAGTRLSVL.

This sequence joins TRBV4-1 and TRBJ2-5; D unresolved. The CDR3 consists of 15 residues. The V end lost 0 bases, the J end lost 0 bases, and 8 bases lay between the germline ends. The germline V gene encodes CDR1 MGHRA and CDR2 YSYEKL. CDR3 nucleotide sequence: TGCGCCAGCAGCCAAGATGGCCTGTACCAAGAGACCCAGTACTTC. Residues: CASSQDGLYQETQYF.

Here the CDR3 reads CASSLAGDREEETQYF. For the CDR3, the DNA is TGTGCCAGCAGCTTAGCCGGAGACAGGGAGGAGGAGACCCAGTACTTC. The chain joins TRBV7-8 to TRBJ2-4; possibly TRBD1 for D (7 bases). TRBJ2-5 explains the end of the DNA better; the J call may be wrong. Germline CDR1 reads SGHVS; CDR2 reads FQNEAQ. The CDR3 extends over 16 amino acids.

A note on this clonotype: A read error is the likely source, as a far larger clone sits one nucleotide away. J is TRBJ2-7 and V is TRBV11-2; D ambiguous. The V end lost 5 bases, the J end lost 0 bases, and 5 bases lay between the germline ends. Germline CDR1 is SGHAT and CDR2 is FQNNGV. The CDR3 is 12 residues long. CDR3 sequence reads: CASSMSSYEQYF. DNA for the CDR3: TGTGCCAGCAGCATGAGCTCCTACGAGCAGTACTTC.

V is TRBV29-1 and J is TRBJ2-1; the D call may be TRBD1 or TRBD2 (5 bases each). The J call may be incorrect, as the DNA end agrees better with TRBJ2-7. This CDR3 is built from 15 residues. The germline V gene encodes CDR1 SQVTM and CDR2 ANQGSEA. For the CDR3, the DNA is TGCAGCGGCTACAGGAGGCCGAGCTCCTACAATGAGCAGTACTTC. This gives the protein CSGYRRPSSYNEQYF.

This rearrangement joins TRBV29-1 to TRBJ2-4; 10 positions match TRBD1. The germline CDR1 and CDR2 sequences are SQVTM and ANQGSEA. This CDR3 is built from 13 residues. V trimming: 7 bases; J trimming: 13 bases; junction bases outside the gene matches: 13. In DNA, the CDR3 is TGCAGCGCCTCCGGGACAGGGGTTAATGAGCAGTACTTC. This encodes CSASGTGVNEQYF.

This chain joins TRBV20-1 and TRBJ2-4; D remains unclear. CDR3 length equals 15 residues. Deletions cut 1 base from V and 1 base from J, with 11 bases between. In germline, CDR1 is DFQATT, CDR2 SNEGSKA (reference sequence). The CDR3 sequence is CSARGQVEAKNIQYF. The CDR3 nucleotides are TGCAGTGCTAGAGGGCAGGTTGAGGCCAAAAACATTCAGTACTTC.

This rearrangement joins TRBV4-1 to TRBJ1-2; TRBD1 aligns across 10 bases. Losses at the gene ends were 1 base for V and 7 bases for J; bases not matched to a gene: 3. The germline gives CDR1 MGHRA, CDR2 YSYEKL. The CDR3 runs to 14 residues. CDR3 loop: CASSQVTGGCGYTF. The CDR3 DNA sequence: TGCGCCAGCAGCCAAGTGACAGGGGGCTGTGGCTACACCTTC.

The chain employs TRBV7-9 and TRBJ1-1, with D unresolved. Trimming removed 4 bases from V and 2 bases from J, with 5 bases in between. This CDR3 contains 12 residues. Germline lookup yields CDR1 SEHNR and CDR2 FQNEAQ (reference sequence). Here the CDR3 DNA reads TGTGCCAGCAGCTCCGCTAACACTGAAGCTTTCTTT. Residues: CASSSANTEAFF.

V usage is TRBV14 and J usage is TRBJ2-7, with D tentatively TRBD1 (5 bases). The CDR3 is made up of 15 amino acids. The germline V gene encodes CDR1 SGHDN and CDR2 FVKESK. Deletions cut 1 base from V and 4 bases from J, with 14 bases between. Here the CDR3 DNA reads TGTGCCAGCAGCCAAGGACAGTCAACCCTTTACGAGCAGTACTTC. Amino acid sequence: CASSQGQSTLYEQYF. The whole variable domain, filled in from reference TRBV14 and TRBJ2-7, reads EAGVTQFPSHSVIEKGQTVTLRCDPISGHDNLYWYRRVMGKEIKFLLHFVKESKQDESGMPNNRFLAERTGGTYSTLKVQPAELEDSGVYFCASSQGQSTLYEQYFGPGTRLTVT.

This chain links TRBV9 with TRBJ1-2; D ambiguous. From germline, CDR1 is SGDLS and CDR2 YYNGEE. Between the trimmed V and J ends, which lost 4 bases and 4 bases, there was a span of 11 bases. The CDR3 runs to 13 residues. The CDR3 DNA is TGTGCCAGCAGCCCCCCGGTGCCCTATGGCTACACCTTC. Translation: CASSPPVPYGYTF.

J is TRBJ2-5 and V is TRBV29-1; TRBD1 might be the D (6 bases). Germline V gene data show CDR1 as SQVTM and CDR2 as ANQGSEA. The germline V and J ends were trimmed by 1 base and 4 bases, with 13 bases remaining between them. This CDR3 is 14 amino acids long. For the CDR3, the DNA is TGCAGCGTTGAAGGACACAGGGTGGCAGAGACCCAGTACTTC. This gives the protein CSVEGHRVAETQYF.

This clonotype was counted between two and nine times. V usage is TRBV20-1 and J usage is TRBJ2-5; 8 bases line up with TRBD1. V shed 2 bases and J 11 bases; nucleotides not matched to a gene: 10. The germline gives CDR1 DFQATT, CDR2 SNEGSKA (reference sequence). The CDR3 has 13 residues. The CDR3 loop is CSARRQGPGEQYF. DNA for the CDR3: TGCAGTGCTAGACGACAGGGGCCGGGAGAGCAGTACTTC.

This clonotype showed up just once. The rearrangement uses TRBV2 and TRBJ1-2; 8 positions match TRBD1. The CDR3 extends over 15 amino acids. V dropped 6 bases and J dropped 8; count of bases not matched to a gene: 14. Germline V gene data show CDR1 as SNHLY and CDR2 as FYNNEI. This CDR3 reads CASSPGGQASSGYTF. In DNA form, the CDR3 reads TGTGCCAGCAGCCCGGGGGGACAGGCTTCTTCCGGCTACACCTTC.

The V call is TRBV10-3, the J call TRBJ2-7, with 7 bases matching TRBD1. TRBJ2-5 matches the DNA end more closely, so the J call is doubtful. This CDR3 has 16 residues. The germline gives CDR1 ENHRY, CDR2 SYGVKD. The CDR3 loop is CAISAGRGSGVETQYF. The CDR3 DNA reads as TGTGCCATCAGTGCGGGCAGGGGGTCTGGGGTAGAGACCCAGTACTTC.

The rearrangement joins TRBV20-1 to TRBJ2-7; the D gene is possibly TRBD1 (6 bases). Judging by the DNA end, TRBJ2-5 fits better; the J call may be wrong. CDR1 is DFQATT, CDR2 SNEGSKA, per germline (reference sequence). The CDR3 is 16 residues long. CDR3 amino acids: CSARGSFKDSQETQYF. The CDR3 DNA sequence: TGCAGTGCTAGAGGTAGTTTCAAGGACAGCCAAGAGACCCAGTACTTC.

The chain employs TRBV5-1 and TRBJ2-1, with D perhaps matching TRBD1 (7 bases). The V end lost 6 bases, the J end lost 4 bases, and 20 bases lay between the germline ends. The CDR3 totals 16 residues. Germline CDR1 is SGHRS and CDR2 is YFSETQ. CDR3 loop: CASTAGGTSVYNEQFF. In DNA form, the CDR3 reads TGCGCCAGCACCGCAGGGGGGACATCGGTATACAATGAGCAGTTCTTC.

A few counts support this clonotype. The V call is TRBV10-2, the J call TRBJ2-3; 7 bases are a match to TRBD2. CDR3 length: 15 residues. V trimming: 2 bases; J trimming: 4 bases; junction bases outside the gene matches: 6. Germline CDR1 WSHSY, CDR2 SAAADI. As DNA, the CDR3 is TGCGCCAGCAGTGAGCCAACTAGCGACGCAGATACGCAGTATTTT. Protein sequence: CASSEPTSDADTQYF.

This chain links TRBV4-1 with TRBJ2-1, with 10 bases that match TRBD2. The CDR3 runs 17 residues. Germline CDR1 MGHRA, CDR2 YSYEKL. V was clipped by 1 base and J by 4 bases; unmatched bases: 7. The CDR3 sequence: CASSQAPGTSEYNEQFF. The DNA of the CDR3 is TGCGCCAGCAGCCAAGCGCCAGGGACTAGCGAGTACAATGAGCAGTTCTTC.

This clonotype showed up just a few times. The CDR3 nucleotides read TGCGCCAGCAGCTTGAACGGTGACTATGGCTACACCTTC. Its translation is CASSLNGDYGYTF. The rearrangement links TRBV5-1 to TRBJ1-2; D not resolved. V was pared by 1 base and J by 3 bases, with 7 bases between. This CDR3 spans 13 amino acids. The germline CDR1 and CDR2 sequences are SGHRS and YFSETQ.